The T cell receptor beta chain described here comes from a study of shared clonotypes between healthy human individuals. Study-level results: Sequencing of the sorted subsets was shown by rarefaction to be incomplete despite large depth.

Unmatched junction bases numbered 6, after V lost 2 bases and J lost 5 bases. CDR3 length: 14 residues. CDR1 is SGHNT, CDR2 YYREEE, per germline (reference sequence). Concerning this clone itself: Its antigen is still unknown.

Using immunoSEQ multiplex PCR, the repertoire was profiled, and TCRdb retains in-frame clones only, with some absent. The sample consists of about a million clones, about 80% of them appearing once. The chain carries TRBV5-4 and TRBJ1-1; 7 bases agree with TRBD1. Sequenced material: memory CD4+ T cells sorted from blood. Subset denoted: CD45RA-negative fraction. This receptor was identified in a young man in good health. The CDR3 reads CASSFGSGGTEAFF. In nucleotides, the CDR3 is TGTGCCAGCAGCTTCGGGTCAGGGGGGACTGAAGCTTTCTTT.